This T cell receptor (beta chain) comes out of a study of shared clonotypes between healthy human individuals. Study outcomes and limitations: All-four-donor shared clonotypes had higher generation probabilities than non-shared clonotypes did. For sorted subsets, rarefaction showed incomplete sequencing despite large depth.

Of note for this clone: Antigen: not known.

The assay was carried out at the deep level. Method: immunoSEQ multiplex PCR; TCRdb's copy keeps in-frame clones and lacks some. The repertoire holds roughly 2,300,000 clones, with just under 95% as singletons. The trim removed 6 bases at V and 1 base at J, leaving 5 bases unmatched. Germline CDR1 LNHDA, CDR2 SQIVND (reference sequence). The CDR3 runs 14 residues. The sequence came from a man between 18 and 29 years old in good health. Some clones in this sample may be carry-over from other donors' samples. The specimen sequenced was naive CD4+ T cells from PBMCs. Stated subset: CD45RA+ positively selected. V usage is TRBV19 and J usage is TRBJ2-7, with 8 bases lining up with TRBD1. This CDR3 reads CASRETGASYEQYF. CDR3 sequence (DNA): TGTGCCAGTAGAGAGACAGGGGCTTCCTACGAGCAGTACTTC.